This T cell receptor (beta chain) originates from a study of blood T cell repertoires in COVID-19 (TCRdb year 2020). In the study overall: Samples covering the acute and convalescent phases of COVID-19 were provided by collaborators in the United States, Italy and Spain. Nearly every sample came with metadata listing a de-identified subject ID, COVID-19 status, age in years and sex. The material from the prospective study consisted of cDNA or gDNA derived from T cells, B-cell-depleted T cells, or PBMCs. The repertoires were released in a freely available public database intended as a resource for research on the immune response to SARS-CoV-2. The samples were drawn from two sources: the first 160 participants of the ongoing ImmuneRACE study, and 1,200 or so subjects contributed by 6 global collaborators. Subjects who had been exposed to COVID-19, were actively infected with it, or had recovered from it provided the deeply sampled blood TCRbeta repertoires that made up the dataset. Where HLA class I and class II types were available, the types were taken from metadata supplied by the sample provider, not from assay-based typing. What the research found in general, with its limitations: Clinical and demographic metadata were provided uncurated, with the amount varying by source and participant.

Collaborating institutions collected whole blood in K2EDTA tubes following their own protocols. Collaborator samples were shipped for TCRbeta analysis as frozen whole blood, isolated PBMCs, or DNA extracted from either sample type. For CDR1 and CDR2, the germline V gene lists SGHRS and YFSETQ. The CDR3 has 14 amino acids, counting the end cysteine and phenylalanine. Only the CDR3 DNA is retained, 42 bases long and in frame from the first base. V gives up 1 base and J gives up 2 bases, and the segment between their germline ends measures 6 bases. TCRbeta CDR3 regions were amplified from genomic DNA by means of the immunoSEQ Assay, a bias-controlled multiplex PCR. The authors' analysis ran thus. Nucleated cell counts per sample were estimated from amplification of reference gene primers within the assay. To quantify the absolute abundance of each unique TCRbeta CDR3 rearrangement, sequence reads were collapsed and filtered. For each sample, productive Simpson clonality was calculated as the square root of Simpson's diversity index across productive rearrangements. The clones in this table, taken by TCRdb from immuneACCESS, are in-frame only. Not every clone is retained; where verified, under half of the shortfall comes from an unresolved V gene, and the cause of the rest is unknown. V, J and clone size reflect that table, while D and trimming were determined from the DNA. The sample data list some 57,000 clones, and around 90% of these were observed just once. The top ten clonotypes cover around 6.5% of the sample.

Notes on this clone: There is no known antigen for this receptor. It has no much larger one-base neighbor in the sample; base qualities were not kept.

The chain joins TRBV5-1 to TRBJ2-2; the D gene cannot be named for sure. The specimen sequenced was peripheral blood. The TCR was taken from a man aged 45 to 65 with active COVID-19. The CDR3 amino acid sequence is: CASSLILNTGELFF. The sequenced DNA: TGCGCCAGCAGCTTGATCCTTAACACCGGGGAGCTGTTTTTT.